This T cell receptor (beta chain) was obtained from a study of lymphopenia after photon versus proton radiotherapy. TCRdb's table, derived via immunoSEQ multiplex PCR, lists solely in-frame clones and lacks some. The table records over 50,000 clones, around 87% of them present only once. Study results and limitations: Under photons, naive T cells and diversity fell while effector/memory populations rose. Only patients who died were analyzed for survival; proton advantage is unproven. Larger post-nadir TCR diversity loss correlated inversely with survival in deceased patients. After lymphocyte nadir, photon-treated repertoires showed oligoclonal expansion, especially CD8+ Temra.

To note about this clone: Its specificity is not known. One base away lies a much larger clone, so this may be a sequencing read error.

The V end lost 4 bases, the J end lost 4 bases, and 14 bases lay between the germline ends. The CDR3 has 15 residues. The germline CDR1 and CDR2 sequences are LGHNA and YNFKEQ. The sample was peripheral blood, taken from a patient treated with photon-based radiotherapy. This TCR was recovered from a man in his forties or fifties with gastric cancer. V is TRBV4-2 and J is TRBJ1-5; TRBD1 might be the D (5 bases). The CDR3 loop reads CASSRGGKGNQPQHF. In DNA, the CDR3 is TGTGCCAGCAGCCGCGGCGGGAAGGGGAATCAGCCCCAGCATTTT.